Listed below are T cell receptor beta chains from one sample, sequenced in a study of OX40 agonist ivuxolimab in advanced cancers. The method was immunoSEQ multiplex PCR; TCRdb's version includes in-frame clones alone and lacks a portion of them. The sample holds roughly 32,000 clones; nearly 95% are singletons and the top ten take under 5.5%. Source: CD4+ or CD8+ T cells sorted from blood, taken in a trial of the OX40 agonist ivuxolimab. The origin of the receptors is an adult with an advanced solid tumor such as melanoma, head and neck, liver or kidney cancer. Both conserved end residues are trimmed from each CDR3.

>TRBV6-5|TRBJ2-6
ASSRGTGANVLT
>TRBV7-2|TRBJ2-3
ASKGGTSTDTQY
>TRBV4-1|TRBJ1-5
ASSLFDREDQPQH
>TRBV5-1|TRBJ2-1
ASSTPGLAGENEQF
>TRBV28|TRBJ1-6
ASNSDGTYNSPLH
>TRBV28|TRBJ1-2
ASGSDYGYT
>TRBV28|TRBJ2-2
AHGQTANTGELF
>TRBV6-5|TRBJ2-7
ASSYSGGGTWEQY
>TRBV4-1|TRBJ2-2
ASSRSGLGELF
>TRBV10-2|TRBJ1-1
ASSEGGGRGNTEAF
>TRBV6-1|TRBJ1-2
ASSEDRVYDYT
>TRBV6-5|TRBJ2-7
ASSYGAALRYEQY
>TRBV6-1|TRBJ2-1
ASSGAGQDEQF
>TRBV7-2|TRBJ2-7
ASSLEGTVGSSEQY
>TRBV2|TRBJ2-6
ATGAGQPYSGANVLT